This T cell receptor (beta chain) came from a study of shared clonotypes between healthy human individuals. This clone was observed once. The method was immunoSEQ multiplex PCR; TCRdb's version includes in-frame clones alone and lacks a portion of them. The data contain around 650,000 clones, 90% to 97% of them singletons. Naive CD8 cells lacked CD45RO and underwent positive selection for CCR7, leaving out terminally differentiated effector memory CD45RA+ cells. Trimming cost V 4 bases and J 7 bases; bases outside gene matches: 10. Germline CDR1 SGHVS, CDR2 FNYEAQ. The CDR3 covers 17 residues. The specimen was naive CD8+ T cells sorted from blood. V is TRBV7-6 and J is TRBJ2-7; TRBD2 agrees at 16 bases. The source is a woman aged 25 to 39 in good health. The CDR3 region is CASSSGLAGGPGGEQYF. The CDR3 nucleotides read TGTGCCAGCAGCTCGGGACTAGCGGGAGGGCCGGGAGGTGAGCAGTACTTC. Full variable domain (rest looked up from reference TRBV7-6 and TRBJ2-7): GAGVSQSPRYKVTKRGQDVALRCDPISGHVSLYWYRQALGQGPEFLTYFNYEAQQDKSGLPNDRFSAERPEGSISTLTIQRTEQRDSAMYRCASSSGLAGGPGGEQYFGPGTRLTVT.